This record looks at one T cell receptor (beta chain) sequence and its context. The clone's antigen remains unknown. The record has no base qualities; no much larger clone is one base away. At the junction V is shortened by 5 bases and J by 3 bases; bases outside the gene matches: 7. CDR1 and CDR2, looked up from the germline V gene (reference sequence), are MNHEY and SMNVEV. The CDR3 starts with the cysteine, ends with the phenylalanine, and has 15 residues. The retained sequence is limited to the CDR3, 45 bases, with the frame set at the first base. The method behind the library was the immunoSEQ multiplex PCR assay. What TCRdb holds here is the immuneACCESS table cut down to in-frame rearrangements. Part of the clones is not present; checked against another copy, under half of the missing clones reflect an unresolved V gene, and the others are unexplained. The sample table holds approximately 32,000 clones, of which approximately 89% were seen once. The ten biggest clones cover roughly 5.1% of the sample.

The sample is drawn from a study of T cell changes during pregnancy in multiple sclerosis (dated by TCRdb to the late 2010s). Describing the broader study: In women with multiple sclerosis, the researchers looked at how the T cell repertoire shifted as pregnancy progressed.

The sequence derives from a female donor with multiple sclerosis, enrolled in a pregnancy study. The sequence links TRBV27 to TRBJ2-1, with 7 bases matching TRBD2. The sample in question was CD8+ T cells from peripheral blood mononuclear cells, obtained in the first trimester of pregnancy. The nucleotides read TGTGCCAGCAGTCCCCCGTCTAGCGGCTACAATGAGCAGTTCTTC. This yields the protein CASSPPSSGYNEQFF.